Shown below are 27 T cell receptor beta chains from a single sample sequenced in a study of T-cell reconstitution after alpha-beta-depleted transplantation in children. Construction of the TCRbeta library involved unique molecular identifiers. Using its own MiXCR run on the PCR reads, TCRdb lists one record per CDR3 protein. The top ten clones hold over 6% of a sample with about 290,000 distinct CDR3 sequences, around 10% of them seen once. Sequenced here: PBMCs, sampled before TCRalphabeta/CD19-depleted stem cell transplant. The source is a boy in the first two years of life with acute myeloid leukemia, due to receive a stem cell transplant.

The rearrangement links TRBV12-5 to TRBJ1-1; D gene unclear. The V gene lost 0 bases and the J gene lost 3 bases, with 17 bases spanning the gap. CDR1 and CDR2 (germline): LGHNT, FRNRAP. This CDR3 contains 17 residues. In DNA form, the CDR3 reads TGTGCTAGTGGTTTGGTAACCGGCGGGAGTGACCACACTGAAGCTTTCTTT. Protein sequence: CASGLVTGGSDHTEAFF.

This clonotype was counted at least ten times. This chain uses TRBV3-1 with TRBJ2-1; the D gene is possibly TRBD1 (5 bases). V lost 2 bases to trimming and J lost 0 bases, with 11 bases between them. This CDR3 comprises 16 residues. Germline CDR1 reads LGHDT; CDR2 reads YNNKEL (reference sequence). The CDR3 sequence: CASSQTPDTSYNEQFF. In DNA, the CDR3 is TGTGCCAGCAGCCAAACCCCGGACACCTCCTACAATGAGCAGTTCTTC.

A word on this clonotype: A much larger clone lies one base from this, so it may be a read error. The rearrangement joins TRBV12-3 or TRBV12-4 to TRBJ2-4; D might be TRBD1 (6 bases). The J call is uncertain, as TRBJ2-1 better fits the DNA end. The CDR3 covers 17 residues. CDR3 nucleotides: TGTGCCAGCAGTACCAGGGAAGGGGGATTAGCCAAAAACATTCAGTTCTTC. Its translation: CASSTREGGLAKNIQFF.

At least ten counts were recorded for this clonotype. The chain couples TRBV9 to TRBJ2-2; the D is unclear. The CDR3 length is 13 residues. From germline, CDR1 is SGDLS and CDR2 YYNGEE. V lost 3 bases to trimming and J lost 1 base, with 4 bases between them. The CDR3 DNA reads as TGTGCCAGCAGCGCCGGGAACACCGGGGAGCTGTTTTTT. Residues: CASSAGNTGELFF.

This clonotype was observed many times. The chain has TRBV7-6 and TRBJ2-7; 10 nucleotides match TRBD1. This CDR3 region has 16 residues. The junction had 8 bases not matched to a gene; V was cut back by 4 bases and J by 2 bases. The V gene's germline CDR1 is SGHVS and CDR2 FNYEAQ. The CDR3 bases are TGTGCCAGCAGCTCTGTCCGGGGACAGGGGACCTACGAGCAGTACTTC. Translation gives CASSSVRGQGTYEQYF.

This clonotype showed up many times. V gene TRBV9 combines with J gene TRBJ1-1; the D gene is possibly TRBD1 (6 bases). CDR3 size: 13 residues. Per germline, CDR1 SGDLS and CDR2 YYNGEE. V lost 3 bases, J lost 1 base, and 7 bases lay in between. Written as DNA, the CDR3 is TGTGCCAGCAGCGGGGGACAGAACACTGAAGCTTTCTTT. It codes for CASSGGQNTEAFF.

This clonotype was seen ten or more times. The chain joins TRBV12-3 or TRBV12-4 to TRBJ2-5; possible D gene TRBD2, 5 bases. V gave up 6 bases and J gave up 6 bases, with 20 bases separating them. The length of the CDR3 is 15 residues. CDR3 protein: CASSWYSESLQTQYF. The CDR3 nucleotides are TGTGCCAGCAGCTGGTATAGCGAGAGTCTGCAGACCCAGTACTTC.

In this sample, this clonotype turned up many times. This rearrangement joins TRBV28 to TRBJ1-1; perhaps TRBD1 as D (6 bases). The V and J ends lost 2 bases and 11 bases respectively, with 9 bases between them. The CDR3 contains 11 residues. The germline gives CDR1 MDHEN, CDR2 SYDVKM. CDR3 region: CASSLQGLAFF. CDR3 nucleotide sequence: TGTGCCAGCAGTTTACAGGGGCTGGCTTTCTTT.

This clonotype was recorded many times. The V and J genes are TRBV29-1 and TRBJ2-7; TRBD2 is a possible D gene (6 bases). CDR3 size: 12 residues. The ends were cut back, 7 bases at V and 3 bases at J, with 13 bases in the middle. Germline-derived CDR1 and CDR2 are SQVTM and ANQGSEA. CDR3 sequence reads: CSAPRGNYEQYF. The CDR3 DNA reads as TGCAGCGCCCCCCGGGGGAACTACGAGCAGTACTTC.

This clonotype was picked up a small number of times. V and J are TRBV11-2 and TRBJ1-1, with TRBD1 as a possible D gene (5 bases). Germline V CDR1 and CDR2: SGHAT, FQNNGV. V was pared by 2 bases and J by 4 bases, with 14 bases between. CDR3 length equals 15 residues. In DNA, the CDR3 is TGTGCCAGCAGCTTATCCCGAGGGGCTAGCACTGAAGCTTTCTTT. This translates into CASSLSRGASTEAFF.

This clonotype has ten or more counts. The chain recombines TRBV14 with TRBJ1-2; TRBD1 might be the D (5 bases). Trimming cost V 3 bases and J 5 bases, with 10 bases left between them. CDR1 is SGHDN and CDR2 is FVKESK in the germline V gene. The CDR3 runs 13 residues. CDR3 amino acids: CASSQGTRYGYTF. In DNA, the CDR3 is TGTGCCAGCAGCCAGGGGACGAGGTATGGCTACACCTTC.

V gene TRBV5-1 combines with J gene TRBJ2-4, with TRBD1 matching 8 bases. The V segment lost 4 bases and the J segment 1 base; nucleotides outside the gene matches: 7. Germline V gives CDR1 SGHRS, CDR2 YFSETQ. The CDR3 covers 16 residues. The chain's CDR3 is CASSIGQGAAKNIQYF. DNA for the CDR3: TGCGCCAGCAGCATAGGACAGGGAGCCGCCAAAAACATTCAGTACTTC.

As to this clonotype: A much more abundant neighbour one base away suggests this may be a read error. CDR3 residues: CSATLASYEQYF. CDR3 nucleotide sequence: TGCAGTGCCACACTAGCTTCCTACGAGCAGTACTTC. The rearrangement joins TRBV20-1 to TRBJ2-7; a weak D match, TRBD2 (6 bases). Germline lookup yields CDR1 DFQATT and CDR2 SNEGSKA (reference sequence). With 6 bases removed from V and 1 base from J, the gap between germline ends came to 10 bases. CDR3 length equals 12 residues.

This clonotype was seen repeatedly, ten times or more. V and J are TRBV12-3 or TRBV12-4 and TRBJ2-1; D unclear. V lost 11 bases and J 12 bases, leaving 23 bases between the germline ends. The CDR3 covers 13 residues. The CDR3 protein is CAVIGPERRGQFF. In DNA form, the CDR3 reads TGTGCCGTGATCGGCCCCGAAAGGCGTGGGCAGTTCTTC.

This clonotype was counted only a few times. This chain joins TRBV20-1 and TRBJ1-3; possible D gene TRBD1, 5 bases. Germline V lookup: CDR1 DFQATT, CDR2 SNEGSKA (reference sequence). V dropped 0 bases and J dropped 0 bases, with 9 bases sitting between them. The CDR3 runs to 15 residues. CDR3 loop: CSAREGVGSGNTIYF. For the CDR3, the DNA is TGCAGTGCTAGAGAGGGGGTGGGCTCTGGAAACACCATATATTTT.

This clonotype occurred many times. The chain has TRBV15 and TRBJ2-3, with 7 bases matching TRBD2. Trimming cost V 2 bases and J 0 bases; bases outside gene matches: 8. CDR1 and CDR2 from the germline V gene are LNHNV and YYDKDF (reference sequence). The CDR3 covers 17 residues. This chain's CDR3 is CATSRSVAGPSTDTQYF. The CDR3 nucleotides are TGTGCCACCAGCAGATCTGTAGCGGGCCCTAGCACAGATACGCAGTATTTT.

This clonotype appeared a few times. The chain links TRBV3-1 to TRBJ2-1; 11 positions agree with TRBD2. The CDR3 covers 15 residues. CDR1 and CDR2 from the germline V gene are LGHDT and YNNKEL (reference sequence). After removal of 1 base from V and 5 bases from J, the junction contained 1 base not matched to a gene. Written as DNA, the CDR3 is TGTGCCAGCAGCCAAGGACTAGCGGGGCACAATGAGCAGTTCTTC. This gives the protein CASSQGLAGHNEQFF.

This clonotype has a count of ten or more. The J gene is TRBJ2-7, the V gene TRBV5-1; D is unclear. The germline V and J ends were trimmed by 0 bases and 9 bases, with 13 bases remaining between them. Germline V lookup: CDR1 SGHRS, CDR2 YFSETQ. The CDR3 contains 13 residues. This CDR3 reads CASSLAQASAQYF. CDR3 sequence (DNA): TGCGCCAGCAGCTTGGCCCAAGCGAGCGCGCAGTACTTC.

This clonotype appeared many times. The chain uses TRBV12-3 or TRBV12-4 and TRBJ2-1, with D hard to call. CDR3 length: 15 residues. With 5 bases removed from V and 3 bases from J, the gap between germline ends came to 14 bases. The DNA of the CDR3 is TGTGCCAGCAGTATTGACGCCTTTCGCTACAATGAGCAGTTCTTC. This sequence encodes CASSIDAFRYNEQFF.

This clonotype was recorded many times. The chain uses TRBV29-1 and TRBJ2-1, with 12 nucleotides matching TRBD1. CDR1 is SQVTM and CDR2 is ANQGSEA in the germline V gene. The junction had 7 bases not matched to a gene; V was cut back by 7 bases and J by 9 bases. The CDR3 has 13 residues. In DNA form, the CDR3 reads TGCAGCGCCTCCGGGACAGGGGGCACTGAGCAGTTCTTC. This translates into CSASGTGGTEQFF.

There are a few counts of this clonotype. CDR3 nucleotides: TGCGCCGGGAGGGCGGGATTAAAGGGCGGGGAGCTGTTTTTT. It codes for CAGRAGLKGGELFF. The chain couples TRBV20-1 to TRBJ2-2, with TRBD2 matching over 8 bases. The CDR3 extends over 14 amino acids. Looked up from germline, CDR1 is DFQATT and CDR2 is SNEGSKA (reference sequence).

This clonotype was found many times. CDR3 DNA sequence: TGCAGTGCTAGCAACTCCGCGAACACCGGGGAGCTGTTTTTT. Its protein is CSASNSANTGELFF. V gene TRBV20-1 combines with J gene TRBJ2-2; D gene uncertain. Germline values: CDR1 DFQATT, CDR2 SNEGSKA (reference sequence). The CDR3 has 14 amino acids. Trimming shortened V by 3 bases and J by 0 bases, and 8 bases separated the two germline ends.

This clonotype showed up many times. The rearrangement joins TRBV5-1 to TRBJ2-1; 7 nucleotides match TRBD1. Trimming took 5 bases from V and 4 from J; bases not matched to a gene: 12. The CDR3 contains 16 residues. The germline CDR1 and CDR2 sequences are SGHRS and YFSETQ. CDR3 region: CASSSAGTERYNEQFF. For the CDR3, the DNA is TGCGCCAGCAGTTCGGCAGGGACAGAGAGATACAATGAGCAGTTCTTC.

This clonotype was detected many times. The rearrangement links TRBV11-1 to TRBJ2-5; 8 bases fit TRBD1. With 8 bases clipped from V and 5 bases from J, the junction kept 7 bases outside the gene matches. Germline V gives CDR1 SGHAT, CDR2 FQDESV (reference sequence). The CDR3 is made up of 13 amino acids. CDR3 residues: CASFPGGLETQYF. CDR3 nucleotide sequence: TGTGCCAGCTTCCCAGGGGGCTTGGAGACCCAGTACTTC.

This clonotype has at least ten counts. The V gene is TRBV7-9, the J gene TRBJ1-2, with 9 bases aligning to TRBD1. The trim removed 5 bases at V and 3 bases at J, leaving 7 bases unmatched. The CDR3 contains 15 residues. The germline V gene encodes CDR1 SEHNR and CDR2 FQNEAQ (reference sequence). CDR3 coding DNA: TGTGCCAGCAGCCCCGGGACAGGGTTTGACTATGGCTACACCTTC. It is translated as CASSPGTGFDYGYTF.

This clonotype has at least ten counts. The rearrangement uses TRBV6-5 and TRBJ2-7; maybe TRBD1 (6 bases). The germline V gene has CDR1 MNHEY and CDR2 SVGAGI. Trimming removed 6 bases from V and 2 bases from J, with 11 bases in between. The length of the CDR3 is 13 residues. CDR3 sequence reads: CASRATGTYEQYF. DNA of the CDR3: TGTGCCAGCAGGGCCACAGGGACCTACGAGCAGTACTTC.

This sequence joins TRBV4-1 and TRBJ2-1, with 11 positions matching TRBD1. Germline-derived CDR1 and CDR2 are MGHRA and YSYEKL. V was pared by 1 base and J by 10 bases, with 3 bases of the junction left unmatched. The CDR3 is made up of 14 amino acids. The DNA for the CDR3 is TGCGCCAGCAGCCAAGCCGGGACAGGGGGGGAGCAGTTCTTC. The encoded protein is CASSQAGTGGEQFF.